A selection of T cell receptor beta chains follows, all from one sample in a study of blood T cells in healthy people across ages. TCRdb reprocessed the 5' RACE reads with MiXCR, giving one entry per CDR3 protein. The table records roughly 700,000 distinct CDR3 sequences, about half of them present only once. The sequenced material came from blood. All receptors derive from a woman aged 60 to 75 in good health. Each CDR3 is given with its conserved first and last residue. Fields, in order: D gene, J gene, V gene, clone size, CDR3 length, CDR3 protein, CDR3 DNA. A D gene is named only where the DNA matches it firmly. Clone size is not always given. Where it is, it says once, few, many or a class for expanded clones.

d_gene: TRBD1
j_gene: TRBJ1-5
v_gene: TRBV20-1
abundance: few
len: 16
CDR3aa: CSANPSRDREGQPQHF
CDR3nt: TGCAGTGCTAACCCATCCCGGGACAGGGAAGGTCAGCCCCAGCATTTT

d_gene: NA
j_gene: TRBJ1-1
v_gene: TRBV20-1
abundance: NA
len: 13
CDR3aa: CSAEWDRATSAFF
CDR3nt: TGCAGTGCAGAGTGGGACCGAGCAACTTCGGCTTTCTTT

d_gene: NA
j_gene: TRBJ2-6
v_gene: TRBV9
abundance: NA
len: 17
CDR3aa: CASSVASLALGANVLTF
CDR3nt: TGTGCCAGCAGCGTAGCTTCCCTCGCCTTGGGGGCCAACGTCCTGACTTTC

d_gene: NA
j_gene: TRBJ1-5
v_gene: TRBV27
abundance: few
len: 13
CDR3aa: CASSLSRNQPQHF
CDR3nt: TGTGCCAGCAGTTTAAGCAGGAATCAGCCCCAGCATTTT

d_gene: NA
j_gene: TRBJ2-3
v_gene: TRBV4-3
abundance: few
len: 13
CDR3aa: CASSQFSADTQYF
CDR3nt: TGCGCCAGCAGCCAATTTAGCGCAGATACGCAGTATTTT

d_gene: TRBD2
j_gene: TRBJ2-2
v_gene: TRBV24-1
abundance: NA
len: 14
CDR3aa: CATSDFREGGELFF
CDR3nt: TGTGCCACCAGTGATTTCCGGGAGGGCGGGGAGCTGTTTTTT

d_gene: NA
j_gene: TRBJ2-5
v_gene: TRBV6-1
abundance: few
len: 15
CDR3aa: CASSEGWGIQETQYF
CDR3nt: TGTGCCAGCAGTGAAGGATGGGGAATTCAAGAGACCCAGTACTTC

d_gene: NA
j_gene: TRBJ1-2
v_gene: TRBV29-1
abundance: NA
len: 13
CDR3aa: CSVVVRSQYGYTF
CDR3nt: TGCAGCGTTGTGGTCAGGAGTCAATATGGCTACACCTTC

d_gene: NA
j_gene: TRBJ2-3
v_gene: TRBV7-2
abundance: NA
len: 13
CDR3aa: CASSFISQDTQYF
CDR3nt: TGTGCCAGCAGCTTTATAAGTCAAGATACGCAGTATTTT

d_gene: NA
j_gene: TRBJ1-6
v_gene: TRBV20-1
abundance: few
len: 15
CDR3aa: CSASVESSYNSPLHF
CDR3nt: TGCAGTGCTTCCGTGGAGAGCTCCTATAATTCACCCCTCCACTTT

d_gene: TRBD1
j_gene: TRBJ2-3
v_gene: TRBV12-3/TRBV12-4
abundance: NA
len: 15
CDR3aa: CASSLTAGGPDTQYF
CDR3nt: TGTGCCAGCAGTTTAACGGCAGGGGGCCCAGATACGCAGTATTTT

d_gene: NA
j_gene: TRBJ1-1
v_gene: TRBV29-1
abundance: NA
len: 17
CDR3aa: CSVDALPGANSGTEAFF
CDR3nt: TGCAGCGTTGATGCGTTGCCGGGGGCTAATTCGGGCACTGAAGCTTTCTTT

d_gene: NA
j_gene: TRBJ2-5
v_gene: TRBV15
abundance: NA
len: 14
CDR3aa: CATSRDGSQETQYF
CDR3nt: TGTGCCACCAGCAGAGATGGCAGTCAAGAGACCCAGTACTTC

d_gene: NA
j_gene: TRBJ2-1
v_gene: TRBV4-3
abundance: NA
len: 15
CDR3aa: CASSQDRGDYNEQFF
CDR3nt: TGCGCCAGCAGCCAAGATAGAGGGGACTACAATGAGCAGTTCTTC

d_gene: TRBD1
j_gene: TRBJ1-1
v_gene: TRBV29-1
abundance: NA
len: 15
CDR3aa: CSVPGTGGSNTEAFF
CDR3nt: TGCAGCGTTCCCGGGACAGGAGGCTCGAACACTGAAGCTTTCTTT

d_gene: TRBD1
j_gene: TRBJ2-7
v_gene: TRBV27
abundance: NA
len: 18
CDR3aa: CASSPFGGYRGRPYEQYF
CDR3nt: TGTGCCAGCAGTCCCTTTGGGGGTTACAGGGGGCGCCCCTACGAGCAGTACTTC

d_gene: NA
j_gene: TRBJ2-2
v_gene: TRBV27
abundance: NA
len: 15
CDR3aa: CASSLFGPNTGELFF
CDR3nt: TGTGCCAGCAGTTTGTTCGGACCGAACACCGGGGAGCTGTTTTTT

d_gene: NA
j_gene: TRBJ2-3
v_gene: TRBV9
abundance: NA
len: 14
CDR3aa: CASKAGTGTDTQYF
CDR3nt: TGTGCCAGCAAAGCCGGGACCGGCACAGATACGCAGTATTTT

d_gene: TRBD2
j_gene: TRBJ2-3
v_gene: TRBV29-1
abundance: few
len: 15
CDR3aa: CSVDTSGRAYDTQYF
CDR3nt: TGCAGCGTCGATACTAGCGGGAGGGCCTATGATACGCAGTATTTT

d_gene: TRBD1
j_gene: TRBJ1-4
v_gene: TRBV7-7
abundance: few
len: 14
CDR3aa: CASSPDRGPGKLFF
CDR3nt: TGTGCCAGCAGTCCCGACAGGGGGCCAGGAAAACTGTTTTTT

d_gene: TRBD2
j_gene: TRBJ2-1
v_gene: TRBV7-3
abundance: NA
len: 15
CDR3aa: CASSLNQRERNEQFF
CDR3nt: TGTGCCAGCAGCTTAAACCAGCGGGAGAGGAATGAGCAGTTCTTC

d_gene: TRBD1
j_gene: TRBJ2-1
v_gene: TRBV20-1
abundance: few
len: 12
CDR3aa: CSARGQNNEQFF
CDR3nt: TGCAGTGCTAGGGGACAGAACAATGAGCAGTTCTTC

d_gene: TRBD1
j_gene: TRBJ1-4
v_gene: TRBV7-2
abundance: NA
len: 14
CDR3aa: CASSRQGSNEKLFF
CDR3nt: TGTGCCAGCAGCCGACAGGGGTCTAATGAAAAACTGTTTTTT

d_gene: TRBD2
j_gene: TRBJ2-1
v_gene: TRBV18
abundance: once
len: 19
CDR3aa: CASSTRTSGRADPGNEQFF
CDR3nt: TGTGCCAGCTCAACTCGGACTAGCGGGAGGGCCGACCCGGGCAATGAGCAGTTCTTC

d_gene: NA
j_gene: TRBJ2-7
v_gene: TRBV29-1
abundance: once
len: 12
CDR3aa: CSAEEQAYEQYF
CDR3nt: TGCAGCGCTGAAGAGCAGGCCTACGAGCAGTACTTC

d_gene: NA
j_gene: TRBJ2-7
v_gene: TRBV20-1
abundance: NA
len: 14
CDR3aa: CSARSPLRADEQYF
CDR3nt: TGCAGTGCTAGGTCACCTCTGAGGGCCGACGAGCAGTACTTC

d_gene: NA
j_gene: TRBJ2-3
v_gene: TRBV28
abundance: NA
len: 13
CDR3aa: CASSPGNPDTQYF
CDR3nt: TGTGCCAGCAGTCCCGGAAATCCAGATACGCAGTATTTT

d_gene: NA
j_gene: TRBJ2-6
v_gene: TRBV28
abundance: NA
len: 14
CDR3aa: CASSSGAGANVLTF
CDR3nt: TGTGCCAGCAGTTCCGGGGCTGGGGCCAACGTCCTGACTTTC

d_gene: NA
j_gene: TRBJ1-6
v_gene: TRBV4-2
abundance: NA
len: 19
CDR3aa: CANSQDIPWGASYNSPLHF
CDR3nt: TGTGCCAACAGCCAAGATATCCCTTGGGGTGCGTCCTATAATTCACCCCTCCACTTT

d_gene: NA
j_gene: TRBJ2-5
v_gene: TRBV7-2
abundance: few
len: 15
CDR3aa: CASSLLIGGQETQYF
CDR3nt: TGTGCCAGCAGTTTACTCATAGGGGGACAAGAGACCCAGTACTTC

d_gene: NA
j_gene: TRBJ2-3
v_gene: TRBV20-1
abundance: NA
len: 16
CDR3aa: CSASGRREGGTDTQYF
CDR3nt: TGCAGTGCTAGCGGACGGCGGGAAGGGGGCACAGATACGCAGTATTTT

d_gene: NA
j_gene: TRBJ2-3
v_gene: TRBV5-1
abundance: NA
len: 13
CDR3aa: CASSFKGSDTQYF
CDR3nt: TGCGCCAGCAGCTTCAAGGGGTCAGATACGCAGTATTTT

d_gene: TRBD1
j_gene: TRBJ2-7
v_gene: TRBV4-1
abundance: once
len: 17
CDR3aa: CASSLGDRGIISYEQYF
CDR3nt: TGCGCCAGCAGCCTAGGAGACAGGGGTATAATTTCCTACGAGCAGTACTTC

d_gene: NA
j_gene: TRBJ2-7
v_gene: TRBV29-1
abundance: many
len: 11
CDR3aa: CSVAGLYEQYF
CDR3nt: TGCAGCGTTGCGGGTCTCTACGAGCAGTACTTC

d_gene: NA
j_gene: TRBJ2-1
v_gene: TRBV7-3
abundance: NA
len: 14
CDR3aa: CASSLNSGANEQFF
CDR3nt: TGTGCCAGCAGCTTAAACTCGGGGGCCAATGAGCAGTTCTTC

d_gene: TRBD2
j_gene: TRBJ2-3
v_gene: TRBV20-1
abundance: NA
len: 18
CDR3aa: CSATPTSLDRFSTDTQYF
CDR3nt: TGCAGTGCTACCCCGACTAGCCTAGACCGCTTTAGCACAGATACGCAGTATTTT

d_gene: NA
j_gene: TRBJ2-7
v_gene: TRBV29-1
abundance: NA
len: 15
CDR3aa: CSVRKGQETIYEQYF
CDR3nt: TGCAGCGTTCGGAAAGGACAAGAAACTATTTACGAGCAGTACTTC

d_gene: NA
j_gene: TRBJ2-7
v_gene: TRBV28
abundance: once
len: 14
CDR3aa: CASIESGTRSEQYF
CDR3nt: TGTGCCAGCATTGAATCGGGGACTCGGTCCGAGCAGTACTTC

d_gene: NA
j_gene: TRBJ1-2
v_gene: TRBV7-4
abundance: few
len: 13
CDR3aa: CASSFPGFYGYTF
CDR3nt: TGTGCCAGCAGCTTTCCCGGGTTCTATGGCTACACCTTC

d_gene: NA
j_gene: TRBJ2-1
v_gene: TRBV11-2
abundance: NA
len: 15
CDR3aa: CASSRGPGPYNEQFF
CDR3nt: TGTGCCAGCAGCCGGGGGCCAGGCCCTTACAATGAGCAGTTCTTC

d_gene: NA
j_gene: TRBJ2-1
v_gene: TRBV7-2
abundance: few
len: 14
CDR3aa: CASSRFPLANEQFF
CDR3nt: TGTGCCAGCAGCAGATTCCCATTAGCGAATGAGCAGTTCTTC

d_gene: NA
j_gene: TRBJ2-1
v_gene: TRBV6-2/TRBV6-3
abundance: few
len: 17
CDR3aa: CASSYRPTGSSYNEQFF
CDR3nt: TGTGCCAGCAGTTACAGGCCAACAGGGTCGTCCTACAATGAGCAGTTCTTC

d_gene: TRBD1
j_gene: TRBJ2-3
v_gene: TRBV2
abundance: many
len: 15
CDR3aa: CASSDDREYTDTQYF
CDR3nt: TGTGCCAGCAGTGACGACAGGGAATACACAGATACGCAGTATTTT

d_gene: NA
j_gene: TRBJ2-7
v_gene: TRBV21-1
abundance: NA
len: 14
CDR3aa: CASSICGVSYEQYF
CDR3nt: TGTGCCAGCAGCATTTGCGGGGTCTCCTACGAGCAGTACTTC

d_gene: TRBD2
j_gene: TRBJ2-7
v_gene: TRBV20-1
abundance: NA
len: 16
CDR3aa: CSARVAGGSSYNEQYF
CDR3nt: TGCAGTGCTAGAGTGGCGGGAGGGAGCTCCTACAATGAGCAGTACTTC

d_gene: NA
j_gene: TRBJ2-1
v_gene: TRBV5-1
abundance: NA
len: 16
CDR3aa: CASSKGHGLADNEQFF
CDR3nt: TGCGCCAGCAGCAAAGGGCATGGACTGGCTGACAATGAGCAGTTCTTC

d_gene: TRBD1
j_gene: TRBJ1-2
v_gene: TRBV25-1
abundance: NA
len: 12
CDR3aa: CASGDRGYGYTF
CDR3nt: TGTGCCAGCGGTGACAGGGGATATGGCTACACCTTC

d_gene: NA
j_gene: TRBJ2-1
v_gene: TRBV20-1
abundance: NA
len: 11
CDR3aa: CSARRRDEQFF
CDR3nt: TGCAGTGCTAGACGCCGGGATGAGCAGTTCTTC

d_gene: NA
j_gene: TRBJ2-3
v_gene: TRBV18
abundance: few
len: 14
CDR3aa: CASSPPGITDTQYF
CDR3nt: TGTGCCAGCTCACCACCAGGGATCACAGATACGCAGTATTTT

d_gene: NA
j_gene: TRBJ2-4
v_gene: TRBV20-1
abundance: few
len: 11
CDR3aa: CSGQAKNIQYF
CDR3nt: TGCAGTGGCCAAGCCAAAAACATTCAGTACTTC

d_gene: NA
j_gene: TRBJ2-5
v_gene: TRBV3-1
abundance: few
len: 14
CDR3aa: CASSHLRLLGEQYF
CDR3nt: TGTGCCAGCAGCCATCTTCGACTCCTTGGGGAGCAGTACTTC